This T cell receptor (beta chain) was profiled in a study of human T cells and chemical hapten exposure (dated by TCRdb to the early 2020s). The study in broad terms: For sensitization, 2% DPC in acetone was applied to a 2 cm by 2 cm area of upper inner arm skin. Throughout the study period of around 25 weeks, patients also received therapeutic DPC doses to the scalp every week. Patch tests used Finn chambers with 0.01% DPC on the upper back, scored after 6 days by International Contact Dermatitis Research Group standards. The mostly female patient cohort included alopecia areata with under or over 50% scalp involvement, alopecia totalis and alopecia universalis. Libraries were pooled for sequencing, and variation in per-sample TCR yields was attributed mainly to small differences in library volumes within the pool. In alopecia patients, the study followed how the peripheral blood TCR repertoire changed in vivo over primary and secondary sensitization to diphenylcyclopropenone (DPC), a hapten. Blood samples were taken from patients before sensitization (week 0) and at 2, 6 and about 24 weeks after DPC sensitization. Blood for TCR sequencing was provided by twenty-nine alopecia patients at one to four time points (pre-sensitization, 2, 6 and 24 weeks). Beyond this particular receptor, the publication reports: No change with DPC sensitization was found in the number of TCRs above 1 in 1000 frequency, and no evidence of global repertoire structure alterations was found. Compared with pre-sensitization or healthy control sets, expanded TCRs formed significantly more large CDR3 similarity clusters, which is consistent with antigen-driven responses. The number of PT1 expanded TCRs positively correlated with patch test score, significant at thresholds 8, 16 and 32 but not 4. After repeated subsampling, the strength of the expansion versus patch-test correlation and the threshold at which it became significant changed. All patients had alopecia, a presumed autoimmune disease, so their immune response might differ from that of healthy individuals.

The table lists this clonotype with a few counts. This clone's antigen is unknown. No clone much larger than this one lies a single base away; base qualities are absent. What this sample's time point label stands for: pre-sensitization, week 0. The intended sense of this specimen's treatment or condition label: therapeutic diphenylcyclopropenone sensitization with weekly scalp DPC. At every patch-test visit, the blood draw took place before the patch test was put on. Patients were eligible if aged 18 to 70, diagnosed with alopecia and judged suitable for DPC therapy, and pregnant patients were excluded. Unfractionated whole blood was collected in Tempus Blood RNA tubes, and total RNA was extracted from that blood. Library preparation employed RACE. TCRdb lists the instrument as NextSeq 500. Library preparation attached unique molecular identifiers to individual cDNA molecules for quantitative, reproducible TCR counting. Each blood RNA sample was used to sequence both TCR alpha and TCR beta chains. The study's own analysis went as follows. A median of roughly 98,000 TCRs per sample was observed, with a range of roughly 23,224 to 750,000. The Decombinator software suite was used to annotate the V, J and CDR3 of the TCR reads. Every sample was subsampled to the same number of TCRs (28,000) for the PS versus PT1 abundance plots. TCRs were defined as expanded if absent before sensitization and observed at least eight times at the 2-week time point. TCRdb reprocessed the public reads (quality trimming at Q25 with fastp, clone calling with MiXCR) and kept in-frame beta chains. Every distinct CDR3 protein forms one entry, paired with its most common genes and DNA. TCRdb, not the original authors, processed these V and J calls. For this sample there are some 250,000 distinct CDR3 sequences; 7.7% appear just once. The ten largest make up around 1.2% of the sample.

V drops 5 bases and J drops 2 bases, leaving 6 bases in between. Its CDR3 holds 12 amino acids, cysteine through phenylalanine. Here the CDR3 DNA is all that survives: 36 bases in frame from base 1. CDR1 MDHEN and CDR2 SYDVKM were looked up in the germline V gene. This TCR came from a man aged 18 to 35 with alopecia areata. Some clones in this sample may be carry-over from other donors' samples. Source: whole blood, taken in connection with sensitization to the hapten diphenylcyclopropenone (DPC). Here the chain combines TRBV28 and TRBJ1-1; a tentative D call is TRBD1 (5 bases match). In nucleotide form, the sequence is TGTGCCAGCAGTCGGGACAACACTGAAGCTTTCTTT. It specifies CASSRDNTEAFF. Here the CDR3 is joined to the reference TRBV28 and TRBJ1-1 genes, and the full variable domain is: DVKVTQSSRYLVKRTGEKVFLECVQDMDHENMFWYRQDPGLGLRLIYFSYDVKMKEKGDIPEGYSVSREKKERFSLILESASTNQTSMYLCASSRDNTEAFFGQGTRLTVV.